One TCR beta chain is described in this entry. Original analysis: Amplification of reference gene primers was used by the study to estimate nucleated cell counts. The data were produced by immunoSEQ multiplex PCR, yet TCRdb's version contains in-frame clones alone and is incomplete. V, J and clone size derive from that table, while D and trimming were established from the DNA sequence. Counted here are approximately 80,000 clones, about 85% occurring once; the ten biggest clones make up around 9.8%. This specimen belongs to a study of blood T cell repertoires in COVID-19. About the study: There were acute and convalescent COVID-19 samples, and they came from the United States, Italy and Spain. In each case, the material was cDNA or gDNA derived from T cells, B-cell-depleted T cells, or PBMCs.

Germline CDR1 SNHLY, CDR2 FYNNEI. This CDR3 region has 14 residues. The ends were cut back, 3 bases at V and 1 base at J, with 7 bases in the middle. This clonotype was sampled from a human donor in a cohort sampled during active COVID-19. The chain has TRBV2 and TRBJ2-1; D is possibly TRBD1 (5 bases). The specimen was peripheral blood. The CDR3 reads CASSEGQSYNEQFF. For the CDR3, the DNA is TGTGCCAGCAGTGAGGGGCAGTCCTACAATGAGCAGTTCTTC. Filled out from reference TRBV2 and TRBJ2-1, the complete variable domain reads EPEVTQTPSHQVTQMGQEVILRCVPISNHLYFYWYRQILGQKVEFLVSFYNNEISEKSEIFDDQFSVERPDGSNFTLKIRSTKLEDSAMYFCASSEGQSYNEQFFGPGTRLTVL.